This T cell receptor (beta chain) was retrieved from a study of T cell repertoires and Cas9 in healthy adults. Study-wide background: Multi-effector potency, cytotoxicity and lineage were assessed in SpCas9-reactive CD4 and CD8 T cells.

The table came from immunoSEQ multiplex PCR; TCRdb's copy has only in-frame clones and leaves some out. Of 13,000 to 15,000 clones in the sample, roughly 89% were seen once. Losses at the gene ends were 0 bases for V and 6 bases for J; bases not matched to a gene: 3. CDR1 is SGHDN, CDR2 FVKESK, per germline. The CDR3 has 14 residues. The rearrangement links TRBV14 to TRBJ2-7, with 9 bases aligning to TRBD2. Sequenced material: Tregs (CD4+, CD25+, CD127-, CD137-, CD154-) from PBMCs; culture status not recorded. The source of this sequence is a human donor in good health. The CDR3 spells CASSQELAGSEQYF. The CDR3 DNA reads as TGTGCCAGCAGCCAAGAGCTAGCGGGGAGCGAGCAGTACTTC.